This is a list of T cell receptor beta chains from one sample in a study of cytomegalovirus exposure and HLA in healthy donors. Using immunoSEQ multiplex PCR, the repertoire was profiled, and TCRdb retains in-frame clones only, with some absent. The sample lists around 170,000 clones, about three quarters occurring once. Sequenced input: PBMCs. These receptors were collected from a woman in her forties in good health and CMV-seropositive. Both conserved end residues are part of each CDR3. Fields, in order: V gene, J gene, CDR3 length, CDR3 protein.

TRBV27,TRBJ2-3,15,CASSSRASTPGKQYF
TRBV19,TRBJ1-2,12,CASSRDRGGYTF
TRBV29-1,TRBJ2-1,12,CSVRQGANEQFF
TRBV27,TRBJ2-5,14,CASSYSLAVGTQYF
TRBV20-1,TRBJ2-2,11,CSALWTGELFF
TRBV19,TRBJ1-1,15,CASIISGGVGTEAFF
TRBV6-1,TRBJ1-2,13,CASKTGTGYGYTF
TRBV5-1,TRBJ1-2,14,CASSPGQGLYGYTF
TRBV18,NA,13,CASSPDLGAEQYF
TRBV9,TRBJ1-4,15,CASSVTGAVGEKLFF
TRBV5-1,TRBJ2-7,14,CASSWGAGGYEQYF
TRBV6-8,NA,15,CASSKKGGGSYEQYF
TRBV14,TRBJ1-3,14,CASSPGGYGNTIYF
TRBV6-1,TRBJ2-1,15,CASSGRDRVYNEQFF
TRBV15,TRBJ1-1,14,CATSTSGGNTEAFF
TRBV25-1,TRBJ1-2,14,CASSDPGRGSGYTF
TRBV2,TRBJ2-7,14,CASRDRTGNGEQYF
TRBV7-7,TRBJ2-1,14,CASSITQGVNEQFF
TRBV6-5,TRBJ1-5,14,CASKSGRENQPQHF
TRBV7-2,TRBJ2-7,14,CASSLLGQSYEQYF